What follows are 6 T cell receptor beta chains derived from one specimen sequenced in a study of T cell clonality in common variable immunodeficiency. Broader study findings: Fewer deletions and N-nucleotide insertions were reportedly seen in common variable immunodeficiency TCR beta sequences.

These receptors' antigens are unknown. Clones were sequenced by immunoSEQ multiplex PCR, and TCRdb holds only the in-frame ones, with some missing. The sample yields about 20,000 clones, without any singletons. Material: peripheral blood mononuclear cells. All receptors derive from a human donor with common variable immunodeficiency.

Concerning this clone itself: The read gets to within 3 residues of the CDR3 end, and the germline J gene fills in the rest. This chain joins TRBV18 and TRBJ1-4; TRBD1 agrees at 7 bases. J was trimmed by 8 bases and V by 3 bases; bases with no gene match: 9. The CDR3 is 15 residues long. Germline values: CDR1 KGHSH, CDR2 LQKENI. The sequenced CDR3 bases are TGTGCCAGCTCACCGCCGGGACAGAAGAAGGAAAAA. As protein: CASSPPGQKKEK. The whole CDR3 region reads CASSPPGQKKEKLFF.

With regard to this clone: With the read ending 3 residues before the CDR3 end, the germline J gene is used to fill in that end. The chain is built from TRBV19 and TRBJ1-2; 8 positions match TRBD1. CDR1 and CDR2 from the germline V gene are LNHDA and SQIVND (reference sequence). The CDR3 spans 16 residues. V shed 6 bases, J shed 2 bases, and the junction held 11 bases outside the gene matches. CDR3 sequence reads: CASSDLGTGENYGYTF. The DNA read from the CDR3 is TGTGCCAGTAGCGACCTCGGGACAGGCGAGAACTATGGC.

Only a few counts were recorded for this clone. The sequenced fragment ends 3 residues before the CDR3 boundary, so the rest is inferred from the germline J gene. V is TRBV19 and J is TRBJ2-5; maybe TRBD2 (6 bases). Trimming removed 3 bases at V and 1 base at J, with 15 bases between. Germline V gives CDR1 LNHDA, CDR2 SQIVND (reference sequence). This CDR3 is 16 amino acids long. The part of the CDR3 DNA that was read is TGTGCCAGTAGTATTGGCGCGCTAGCGACCCAAGAGACC. Its protein product is CASSIGALATQET. The whole CDR3 protein reads CASSIGALATQETQYF.

This clone was detected many times. The CDR3 end lies 3 residues beyond the end of the read and is filled in from the germline J gene. The rearrangement uses TRBV5-1 and TRBJ2-3; maybe TRBD2 (7 bases). The CDR3 is 15 residues long. Germline V CDR1 and CDR2: SGHRS, YFSETQ. Trimming took 1 base from V and 2 from J, leaving 11 bases between them. The CDR3 protein is CASSLFGGPTDTQYF. The sequenced CDR3 bases are TGCGCCAGCAGCTTGTTCGGGGGGCCCACAGATACG.

This clone was counted many times. The CDR3 extends 3 residues past the end of the read, so its final part is completed from the germline J gene. The chain combines TRBV7-6 with TRBJ2-2; D unclear. The CDR3 length is 14 residues. Per the germline V gene, CDR1 is SGHVS and CDR2 is FNYEAQ. V lost 1 base and J lost 8, with 11 bases in between. The part of the CDR3 DNA that was read is TGTGCCAGCAGCTTAGTTCCGCCAGTTGGGGAG. It specifies CASSLVPPVGE. The whole CDR3 region reads CASSLVPPVGELFF.

This clone was seen repeatedly, ten times or more. The CDR3 is cut off 3 residues early in the read; its end comes from the germline J gene. This chain connects TRBV20-1 to TRBJ2-2; TRBD1 agrees at 9 bases. This CDR3 has 14 amino acids. V trimming: 7 bases; J trimming: 3 bases; junction bases outside the gene matches: 6. Per germline, CDR1 DFQATT and CDR2 SNEGSKA (reference sequence). CDR3 sequence reads: CSGGTGMDTGELFF. The CDR3 bases that were read are TGCAGTGGGGGGACAGGGATGGACACCGGGGAG.